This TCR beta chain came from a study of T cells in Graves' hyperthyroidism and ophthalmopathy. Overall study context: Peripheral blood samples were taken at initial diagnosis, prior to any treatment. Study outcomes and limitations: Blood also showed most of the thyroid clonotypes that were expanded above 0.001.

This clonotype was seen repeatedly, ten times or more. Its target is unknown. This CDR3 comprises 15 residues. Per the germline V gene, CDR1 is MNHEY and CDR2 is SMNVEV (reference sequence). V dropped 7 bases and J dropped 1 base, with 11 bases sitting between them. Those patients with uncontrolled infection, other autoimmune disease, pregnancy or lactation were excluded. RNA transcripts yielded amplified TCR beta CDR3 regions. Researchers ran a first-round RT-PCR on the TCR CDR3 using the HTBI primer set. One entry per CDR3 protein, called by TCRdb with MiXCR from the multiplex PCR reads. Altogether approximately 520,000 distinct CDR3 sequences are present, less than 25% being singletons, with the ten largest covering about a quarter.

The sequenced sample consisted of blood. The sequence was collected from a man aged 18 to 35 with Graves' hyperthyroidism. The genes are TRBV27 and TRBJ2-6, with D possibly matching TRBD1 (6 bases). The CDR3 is CASTGQLSGANVLTF. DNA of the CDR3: TGTGCCAGCACTGGACAGTTATCTGGGGCCAACGTCCTGACTTTC.